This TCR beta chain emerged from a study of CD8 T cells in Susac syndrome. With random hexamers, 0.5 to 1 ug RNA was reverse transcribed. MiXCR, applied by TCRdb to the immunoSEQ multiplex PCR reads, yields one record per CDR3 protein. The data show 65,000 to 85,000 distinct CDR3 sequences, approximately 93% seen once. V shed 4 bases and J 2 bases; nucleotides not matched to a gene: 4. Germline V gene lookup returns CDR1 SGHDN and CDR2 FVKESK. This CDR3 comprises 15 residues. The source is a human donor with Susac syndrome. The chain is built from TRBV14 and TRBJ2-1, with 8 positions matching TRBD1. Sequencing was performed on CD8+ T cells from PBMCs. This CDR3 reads CASSPGTGTYNEQFF. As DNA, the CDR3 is TGTGCCAGCAGCCCCGGGACAGGAACCTACAATGAGCAGTTCTTC.